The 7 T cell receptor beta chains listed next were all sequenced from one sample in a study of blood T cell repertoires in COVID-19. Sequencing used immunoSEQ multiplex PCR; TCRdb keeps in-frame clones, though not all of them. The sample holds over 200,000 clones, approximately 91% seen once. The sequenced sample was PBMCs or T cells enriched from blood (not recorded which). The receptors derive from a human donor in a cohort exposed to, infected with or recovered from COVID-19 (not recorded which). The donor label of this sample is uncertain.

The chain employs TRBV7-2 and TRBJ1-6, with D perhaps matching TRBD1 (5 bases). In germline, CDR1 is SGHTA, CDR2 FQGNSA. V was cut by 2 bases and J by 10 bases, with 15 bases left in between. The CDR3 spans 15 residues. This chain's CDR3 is CASSLRGILLSPLHF. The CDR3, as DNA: TGTGCCAGCAGCTTAAGGGGAATCTTACTCTCACCCCTCCACTTT. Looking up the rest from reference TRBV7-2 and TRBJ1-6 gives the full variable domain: GAGVSQSPSNKVTEKGKDVELRCDPISGHTALYWYRQSLGQGLEFLIYFQGNSAPDKSGLPSDRFSAERTGGSVSTLTIQRTQQEDSAVYLCASSLRGILLSPLHFGNGTRLTVT.

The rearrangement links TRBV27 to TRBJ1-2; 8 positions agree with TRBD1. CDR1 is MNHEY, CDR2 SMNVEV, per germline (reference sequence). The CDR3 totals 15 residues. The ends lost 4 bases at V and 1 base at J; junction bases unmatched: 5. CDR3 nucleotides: TGTGCCAGCAGTTACAGGGGGGGATTTAACTATGGCTACACCTTC. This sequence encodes CASSYRGGFNYGYTF.

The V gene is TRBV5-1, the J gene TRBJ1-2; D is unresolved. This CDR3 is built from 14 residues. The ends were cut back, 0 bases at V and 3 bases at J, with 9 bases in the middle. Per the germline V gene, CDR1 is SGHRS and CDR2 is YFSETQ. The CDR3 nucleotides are TGCGCCAGCAGCTTGGATATAGGAGACTATGGCTACACCTTC. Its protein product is CASSLDIGDYGYTF.

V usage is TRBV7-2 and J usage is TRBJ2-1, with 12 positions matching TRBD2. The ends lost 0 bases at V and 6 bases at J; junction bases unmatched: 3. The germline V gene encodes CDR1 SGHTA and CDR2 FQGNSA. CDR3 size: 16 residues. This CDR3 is CASSLAASGGGNEQFF. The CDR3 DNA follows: TGTGCCAGCAGCTTAGCGGCTAGCGGGGGGGGCAATGAGCAGTTCTTC.

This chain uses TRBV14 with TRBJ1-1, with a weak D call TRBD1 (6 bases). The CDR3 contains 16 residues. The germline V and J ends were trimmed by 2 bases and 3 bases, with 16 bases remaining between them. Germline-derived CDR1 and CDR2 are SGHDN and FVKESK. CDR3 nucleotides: TGTGCCAGCAGCCAAAGGGGGTCGGGTGATTACACTGAAGCTTTCTTT. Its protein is CASSQRGSGDYTEAFF.

Written as DNA, the CDR3 is TGTGCCAGCAGCTTCGGACTAGCGGGGGCCTACAATGAGCAGTTCTTC. Translating it yields CASSFGLAGAYNEQFF. V is TRBV7-8 and J is TRBJ2-1; TRBD2 matches at 13 bases. The V gene's germline CDR1 is SGHVS and CDR2 FQNEAQ. This CDR3 has 16 amino acids. Unmatched junction bases numbered 1, after V lost 3 bases and J lost 2 bases.

This CDR3 is CASSLSLAGAQAQYF. CDR3 DNA: TGTGCCAGCAGTTTATCCCTAGCGGGGGCCCAGGCCCAGTACTTC. The chain carries TRBV27 and TRBJ2-5; 10 nucleotides agree with TRBD2. The CDR3 consists of 15 residues. J lost 9 bases, V lost 0 bases, and 7 bases had no gene match. The germline gives CDR1 MNHEY, CDR2 SMNVEV (reference sequence).